What follows describes a single TCR beta chain. These data belong to a study of yellow fever vaccine responses in identical twins. The CDR3 is 11 amino acids. Germline V gives CDR1 DFQATT, CDR2 SNEGSKA (reference sequence). Trimming stripped 3 bases from V and 4 bases from J, with 6 bases between. TCRdb processed the RT-PCR reads anew with MiXCR; each CDR3 protein has one entry. The sample lists thousands of distinct CDR3 sequences, roughly 86% occurring once. The clonotype was recovered from a woman aged 18-30 years who received the yellow fever vaccine. The J gene is TRBJ2-5, the V gene TRBV20-1; unclear D gene. The source was T cells from blood (PBMCs), unsorted or a sorted subset (not recorded which), collected before or after yellow fever vaccination (not recorded which). In DNA form, the CDR3 reads TGCAGTGCTAGTCCCCTAGAGACCCAGTACTTC. This encodes CSASPLETQYF.